The 8 T cell receptor beta chains below were found in one sample sequenced in a study of blood T cell repertoires in COVID-19. Only in-frame clones appear in the TCRdb table, and some are missing; sequencing was by immunoSEQ multiplex PCR. Seen here are approximately 250,000 clones, approximately 80% observed once, and the top ten hold around 2%. Material: peripheral blood. The receptors were sampled from a man between 35 and 55 years old who had recovered from COVID-19.

This clone was detected a few times. This chain joins TRBV5-1 and TRBJ1-2, with TRBD1 matching 8 bases. V trimming: 1 base; J trimming: 6 bases; junction bases outside the gene matches: 5. In germline, CDR1 is SGHRS, CDR2 YFSETQ. The CDR3 is made up of 14 amino acids. CDR3 loop: CASSLIGTGDGYTF. CDR3 sequence (DNA): TGCGCCAGCAGCTTGATCGGGACAGGCGATGGCTACACCTTC.

This clone appeared a single time. The chain is built from TRBV27 and TRBJ2-6; 11 bases are shared with TRBD1. Germline values: CDR1 MNHEY, CDR2 SMNVEV (reference sequence). The CDR3 is 18 residues long. V shed 5 bases and J 3 bases; nucleotides not matched to a gene: 9. The CDR3 coding sequence is TGTGCCAGCAGTCGCCGGGACAGGGGGGGATTTGGGGCCAACGTCCTGACTTTC. Translating gives CASSRRDRGGFGANVLTF. Supplemented by reference TRBV27 and TRBJ2-6, the full variable domain reads EAQVTQNPRYLITVTGKKLTVTCSQNMNHEYMSWYRQDPGLGLRQIYYSMNVEVTDKGDVPEGYKVSRKEKRNFPLILESPSPNQTSLYFCASSRRDRGGFGANVLTFGAGSRLTVL.

This chain uses TRBV6-6 with TRBJ1-2; D gene ambiguous. The CDR3 sequence is 14 residues long. Trimming removed 6 bases from V and 8 bases from J, with 19 bases in between. Germline CDR1 and CDR2: MNHNY and SVGAGI (reference sequence). CDR3 DNA sequence: TGTGCCAGCAGCCACGGCCTACCCGGAGGGGGCTACACCTTC. Its translation: CASSHGLPGGGYTF.

This clone has just one count. The chain couples TRBV2 to TRBJ1-2, with TRBD1 matching over 7 bases. The CDR3 has 14 residues. The trim removed 7 bases at V and 5 bases at J, leaving 10 bases unmatched. CDR1 and CDR2 (germline): SNHLY, FYNNEI. CDR3 residues: CASILTRGNYGYTF. The CDR3 DNA is TGTGCCAGCATCCTTACCAGGGGGAATTATGGCTACACCTTC.

A single count supports this clone. V usage is TRBV10-1 and J usage is TRBJ2-3; 9 nucleotides match TRBD1. V lost 0 bases to trimming and J lost 4 bases; unmatched junction nucleotides: 11. Germline-derived CDR1 and CDR2 are WNHNN and SYGVQD (reference sequence). This CDR3 spans 18 amino acids. CDR3 in DNA: TGCGCCAGCAGTGAGTCGGGACAGGGAGGGGGTGTCGCAGATACGCAGTATTTT. Protein: CASSESGQGGGVADTQYF.

The chain employs TRBV5-4 and TRBJ2-3; 8 bases line up with TRBD2. This CDR3 spans 16 amino acids. From germline, CDR1 is SGHNT and CDR2 YYREEE (reference sequence). The trim removed 0 bases at V and 2 bases at J, leaving 5 bases unmatched. This CDR3 reads CASSLGAGGLTDTQYF. The CDR3 DNA reads TGTGCCAGCAGCTTGGGTGCGGGGGGACTCACAGATACGCAGTATTTT.

V gene TRBV12-3 or TRBV12-4 combines with J gene TRBJ2-2, with D uncertain. V lost 3 bases, J lost 8 bases, and 10 bases lay in between. There are 13 residues in the CDR3. CDR3 sequence: CASSFVEWGELFF. The CDR3 DNA sequence: TGTGCCAGCAGTTTCGTTGAGTGGGGGGAGCTGTTTTTT.

The chain links TRBV5-1 to TRBJ1-1, with D perhaps matching TRBD1 (5 bases). V dropped 4 bases and J dropped 4 bases, with 14 bases sitting between them. The CDR3 covers 14 residues. Germline-derived CDR1 and CDR2 are SGHRS and YFSETQ. The DNA for the CDR3 is TGCGCCAGCAGCGACGGGGGGGTGACCACTGAAGCTTTCTTT. Its translation: CASSDGGVTTEAFF.